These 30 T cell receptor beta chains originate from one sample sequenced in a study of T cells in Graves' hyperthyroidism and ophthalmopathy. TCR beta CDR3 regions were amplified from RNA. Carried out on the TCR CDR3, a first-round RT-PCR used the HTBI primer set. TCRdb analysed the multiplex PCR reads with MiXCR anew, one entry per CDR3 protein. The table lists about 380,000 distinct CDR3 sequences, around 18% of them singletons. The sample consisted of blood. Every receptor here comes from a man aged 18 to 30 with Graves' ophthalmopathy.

The CDR3 reads CASSPDGGLEQYF. The CDR3 bases are TGTGCCAGCAGCCCCGACGGGGGGCTCGAGCAGTACTTC. The chain has TRBV7-3 and TRBJ2-7, with D maybe TRBD2 (7 bases). This CDR3 region has 13 residues. In germline, CDR1 is SGHTA, CDR2 FQGTGA. Trimming shortened V by 5 bases and J by 6 bases, and 14 bases separated the two germline ends.

The CDR3: CASSYDWGAGANVLTF. CDR3 DNA: TGTGCCAGCAGTTACGATTGGGGAGCTGGGGCCAACGTCCTGACTTTC. The rearrangement joins TRBV6-1 to TRBJ2-6; possibly TRBD2 for D (5 bases). From germline, CDR1 is MNHNS and CDR2 SASEGT. The ends were cut back, 5 bases at V and 2 bases at J, with 13 bases in the middle. This CDR3 is built from 16 residues.

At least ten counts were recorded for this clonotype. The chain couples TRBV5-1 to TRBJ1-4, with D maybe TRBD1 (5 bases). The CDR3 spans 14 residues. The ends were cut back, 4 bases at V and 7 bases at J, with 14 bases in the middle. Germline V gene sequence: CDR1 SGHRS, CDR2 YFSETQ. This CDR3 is CASSLGREGEKLFF. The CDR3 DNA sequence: TGCGCCAGCAGCCTGGGACGGGAAGGTGAAAAACTGTTTTTT.

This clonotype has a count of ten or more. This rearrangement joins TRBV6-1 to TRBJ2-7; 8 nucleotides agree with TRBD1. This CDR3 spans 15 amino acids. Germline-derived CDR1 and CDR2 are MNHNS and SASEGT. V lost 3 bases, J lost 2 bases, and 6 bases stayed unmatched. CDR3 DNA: TGTGCCAGCAGTGATCAGACAGGGGCGACCTACGAGCAGTACTTC. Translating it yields CASSDQTGATYEQYF.

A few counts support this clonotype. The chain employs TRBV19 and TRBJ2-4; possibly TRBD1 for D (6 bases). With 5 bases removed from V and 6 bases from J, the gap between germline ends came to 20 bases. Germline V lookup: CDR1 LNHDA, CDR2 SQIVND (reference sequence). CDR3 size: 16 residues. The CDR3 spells CASSPSGQGIRNIQYF. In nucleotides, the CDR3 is TGTGCCAGTAGTCCTAGTGGGCAGGGGATCCGAAACATTCAGTACTTC.

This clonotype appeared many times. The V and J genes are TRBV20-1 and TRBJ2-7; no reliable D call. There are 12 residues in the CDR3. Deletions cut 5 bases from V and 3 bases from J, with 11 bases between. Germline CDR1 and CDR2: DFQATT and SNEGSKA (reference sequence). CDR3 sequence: CSAPTAGYEQYF. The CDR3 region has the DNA TGCAGTGCTCCGACGGCAGGCTACGAGCAGTACTTC.

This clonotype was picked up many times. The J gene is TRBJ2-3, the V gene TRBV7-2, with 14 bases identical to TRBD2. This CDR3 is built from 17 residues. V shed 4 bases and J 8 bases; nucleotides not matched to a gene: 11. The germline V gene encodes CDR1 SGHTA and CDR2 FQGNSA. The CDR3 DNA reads TGTGCCAGCAGCTCGGGACTAGCGGGGGCCAAGCCGAGTACGCAGTATTTT. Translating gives CASSSGLAGAKPSTQYF.

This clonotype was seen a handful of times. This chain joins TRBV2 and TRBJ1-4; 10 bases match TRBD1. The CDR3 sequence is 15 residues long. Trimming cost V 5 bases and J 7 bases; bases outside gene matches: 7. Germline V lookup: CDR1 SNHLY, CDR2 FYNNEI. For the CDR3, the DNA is TGTGCCAGCAGTTCAAGGACAGGGGGTGGTGAAAAACTGTTTTTT. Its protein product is CASSSRTGGGEKLFF.

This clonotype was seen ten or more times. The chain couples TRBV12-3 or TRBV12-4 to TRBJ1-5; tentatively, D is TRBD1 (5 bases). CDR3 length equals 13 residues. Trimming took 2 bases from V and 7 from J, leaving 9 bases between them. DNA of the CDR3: TGTGCCAGCAGTTTACAGGGAGAACAGCCCCAGCATTTT. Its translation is CASSLQGEQPQHF.

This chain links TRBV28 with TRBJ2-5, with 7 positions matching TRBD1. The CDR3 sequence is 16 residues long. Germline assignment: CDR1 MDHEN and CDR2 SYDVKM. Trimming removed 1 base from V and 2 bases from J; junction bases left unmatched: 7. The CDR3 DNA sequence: TGTGCCAGCAGTTTATTCAACCACAGGGGTCAAGAGACCCAGTACTTC. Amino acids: CASSLFNHRGQETQYF. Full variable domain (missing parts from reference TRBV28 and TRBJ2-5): DVKVTQSSRYLVKRTGEKVFLECVQDMDHENMFWYRQDPGLGLRLIYFSYDVKMKEKGDIPEGYSVSREKKERFSLILESASTNQTSMYLCASSLFNHRGQETQYFGPGTRLLVL.

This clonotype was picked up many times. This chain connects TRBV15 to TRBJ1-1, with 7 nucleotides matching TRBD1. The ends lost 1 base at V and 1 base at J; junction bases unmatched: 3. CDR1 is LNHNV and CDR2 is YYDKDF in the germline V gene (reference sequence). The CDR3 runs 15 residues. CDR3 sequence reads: CATSRVGTANTEAFF. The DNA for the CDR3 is TGTGCCACCAGCAGAGTCGGGACAGCGAACACTGAAGCTTTCTTT.

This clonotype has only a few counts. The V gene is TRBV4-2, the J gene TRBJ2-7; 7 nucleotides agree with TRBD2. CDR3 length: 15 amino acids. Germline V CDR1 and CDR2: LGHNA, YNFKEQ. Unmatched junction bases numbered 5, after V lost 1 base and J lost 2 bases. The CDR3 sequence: CASSQGGGGAYEQYF. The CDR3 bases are TGTGCCAGCAGCCAAGGGGGCGGGGGTGCCTACGAGCAGTACTTC.

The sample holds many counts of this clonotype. The CDR3 spells CASRTGTETDLSNQPQHF. Written as DNA, the CDR3 is TGTGCCAGCAGAACCGGGACAGAGACAGATTTGAGCAATCAGCCCCAGCATTTT. The chain combines TRBV6-1 with TRBJ1-5; 7 nucleotides align to TRBD1. V was clipped by 6 bases and J by 1 base; unmatched bases: 15. Per germline, CDR1 MNHNS and CDR2 SASEGT. The CDR3 extends over 18 amino acids.

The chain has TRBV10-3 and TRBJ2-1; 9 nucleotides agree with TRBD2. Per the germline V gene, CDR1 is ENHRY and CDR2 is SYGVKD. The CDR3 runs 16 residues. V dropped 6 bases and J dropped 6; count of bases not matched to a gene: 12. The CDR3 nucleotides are TGTGCCATCAGCCCCGCCGGGCGGGGGGGCGTCAATGAGCAGTTCTTC. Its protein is CAISPAGRGGVNEQFF.

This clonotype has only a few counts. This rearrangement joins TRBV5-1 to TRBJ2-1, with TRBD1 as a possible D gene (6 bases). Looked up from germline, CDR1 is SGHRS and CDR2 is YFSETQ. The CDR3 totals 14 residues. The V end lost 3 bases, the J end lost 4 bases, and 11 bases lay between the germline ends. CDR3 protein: CASSSRTAYNEQFF. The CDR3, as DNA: TGCGCCAGCAGCTCTCGGACAGCGTACAATGAGCAGTTCTTC.

This chain's CDR3 is CSGRDTYNSPLHF. The CDR3 DNA sequence: TGCAGTGGTCGGGACACATATAATTCACCCCTCCACTTT. The chain uses TRBV20-1 and TRBJ1-6; perhaps TRBD1 as D (6 bases). V shed 7 bases and J shed 4 bases, with 11 bases lying between them. The CDR3 runs to 13 residues. Germline CDR1 reads DFQATT; CDR2 reads SNEGSKA (reference sequence).

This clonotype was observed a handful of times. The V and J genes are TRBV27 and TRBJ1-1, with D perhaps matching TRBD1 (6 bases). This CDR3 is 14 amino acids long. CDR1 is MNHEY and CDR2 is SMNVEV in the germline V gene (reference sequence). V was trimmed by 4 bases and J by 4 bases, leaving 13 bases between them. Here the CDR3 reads CASSYRVSGTEAFF. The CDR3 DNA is TGTGCCAGCAGTTACAGGGTGTCTGGCACTGAAGCTTTCTTT.

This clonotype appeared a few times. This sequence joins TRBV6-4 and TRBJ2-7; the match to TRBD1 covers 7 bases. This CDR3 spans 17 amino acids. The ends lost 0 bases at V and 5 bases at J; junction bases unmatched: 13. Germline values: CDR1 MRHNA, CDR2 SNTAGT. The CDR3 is CASSDSGTDLGWNEQYF. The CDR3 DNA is TGTGCCAGCAGTGACTCGGGGACAGACTTGGGTTGGAACGAGCAGTACTTC.

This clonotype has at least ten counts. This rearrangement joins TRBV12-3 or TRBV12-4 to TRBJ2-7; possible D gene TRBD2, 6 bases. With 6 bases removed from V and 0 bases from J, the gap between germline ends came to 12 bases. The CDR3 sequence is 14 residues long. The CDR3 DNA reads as TGTGCCAGCAGCTACGGGGGATTCTCCTACGAGCAGTACTTC. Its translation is CASSYGGFSYEQYF.

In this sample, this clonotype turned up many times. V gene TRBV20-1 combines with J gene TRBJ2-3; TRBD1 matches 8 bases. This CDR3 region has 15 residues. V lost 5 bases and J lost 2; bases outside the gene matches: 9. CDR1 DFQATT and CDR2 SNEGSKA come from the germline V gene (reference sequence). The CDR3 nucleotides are TGCAGTGCTCTTCAGGGGGACAGGTTCACAGATACGCAGTATTTT. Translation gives CSALQGDRFTDTQYF.

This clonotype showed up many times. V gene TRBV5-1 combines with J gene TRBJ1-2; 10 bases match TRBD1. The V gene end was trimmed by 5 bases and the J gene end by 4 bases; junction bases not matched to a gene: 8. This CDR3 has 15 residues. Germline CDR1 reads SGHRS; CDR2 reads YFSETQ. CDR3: CASSSIRDRGYGYTF. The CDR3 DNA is TGCGCCAGCAGTAGTATCCGGGACAGGGGCTATGGCTACACCTTC. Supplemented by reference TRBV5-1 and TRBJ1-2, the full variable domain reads KAGVTQTPRYLIKTRGQQVTLSCSPISGHRSVSWYQQTPGQGLQFLFEYFSETQRNKGNFPGRFSGRQFSNSRSEMNVSTLELGDSALYLCASSSIRDRGYGYTFGSGTRLTVV.

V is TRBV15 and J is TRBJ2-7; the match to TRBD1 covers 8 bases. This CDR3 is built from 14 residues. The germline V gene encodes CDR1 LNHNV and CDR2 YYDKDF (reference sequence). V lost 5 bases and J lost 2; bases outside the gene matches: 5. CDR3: CATSRPRGPYEQYF. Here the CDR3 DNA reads TGTGCCACCAGCCGCCCCAGGGGGCCCTACGAGCAGTACTTC.

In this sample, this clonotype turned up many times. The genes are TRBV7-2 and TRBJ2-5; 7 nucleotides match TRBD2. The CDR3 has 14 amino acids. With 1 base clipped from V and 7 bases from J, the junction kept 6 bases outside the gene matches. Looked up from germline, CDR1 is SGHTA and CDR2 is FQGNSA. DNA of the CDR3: TGTGCCAGCAGCTTAGGCGGGAGTAAGGGGACCCAGTACTTC. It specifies CASSLGGSKGTQYF. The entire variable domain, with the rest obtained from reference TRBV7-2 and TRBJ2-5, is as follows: GAGVSQSPSNKVTEKGKDVELRCDPISGHTALYWYRQSLGQGLEFLIYFQGNSAPDKSGLPSDRFSAERTGGSVSTLTIQRTQQEDSAVYLCASSLGGSKGTQYFGPGTRLLVL.

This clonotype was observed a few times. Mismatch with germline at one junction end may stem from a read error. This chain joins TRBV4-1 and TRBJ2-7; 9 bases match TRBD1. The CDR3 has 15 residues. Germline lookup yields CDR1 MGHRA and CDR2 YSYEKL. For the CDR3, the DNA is TGCGTCAGCAGCCAGAGGACAGGGGACGGCTACGAGCAGTACTTC. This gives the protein CVSSQRTGDGYEQYF.

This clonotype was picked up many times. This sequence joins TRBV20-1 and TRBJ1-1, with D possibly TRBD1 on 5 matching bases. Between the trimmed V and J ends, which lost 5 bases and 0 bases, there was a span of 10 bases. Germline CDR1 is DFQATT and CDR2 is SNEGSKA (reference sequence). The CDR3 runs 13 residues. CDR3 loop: CSAGAQMNTEAFF. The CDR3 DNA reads TGCAGTGCTGGGGCTCAGATGAACACTGAAGCTTTCTTT.

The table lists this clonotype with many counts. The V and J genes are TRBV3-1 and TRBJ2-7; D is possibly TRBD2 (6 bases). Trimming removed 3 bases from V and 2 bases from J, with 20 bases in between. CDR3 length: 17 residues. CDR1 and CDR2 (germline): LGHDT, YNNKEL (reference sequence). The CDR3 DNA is TGTGCCAGCAGCCAGGAGGGGCTCCTAACGGGGGCCTACGAGCAGTACTTC. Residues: CASSQEGLLTGAYEQYF.

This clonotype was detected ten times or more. Here the CDR3 reads CASSFGGRDTDTQYF. The CDR3, as DNA: TGTGCCAGCAGCTTCGGGGGGCGAGACACAGATACGCAGTATTTT. This rearrangement joins TRBV11-2 to TRBJ2-3, with D tentatively TRBD2 (7 bases). Per germline, CDR1 SGHAT and CDR2 FQNNGV. V lost 3 bases, J lost 2 bases, and 12 bases lay in between. The CDR3 loop spans 15 amino acids.

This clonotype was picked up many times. The CDR3 loop is CASSFSGGAADTQYF. Here the CDR3 DNA reads TGTGCCAGCAGCTTTAGCGGGGGGGCCGCAGATACGCAGTATTTT. The chain is built from TRBV3-1 and TRBJ2-3, with 11 nucleotides matching TRBD2. Germline CDR1 LGHDT, CDR2 YNNKEL (reference sequence). The CDR3 runs 15 residues. Trimming cost V 5 bases and J 4 bases; bases outside gene matches: 5.

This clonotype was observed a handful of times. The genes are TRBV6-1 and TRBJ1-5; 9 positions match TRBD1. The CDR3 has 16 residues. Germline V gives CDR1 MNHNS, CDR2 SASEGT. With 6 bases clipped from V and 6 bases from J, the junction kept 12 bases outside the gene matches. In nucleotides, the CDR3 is TGTGCCAGCAGCGGAGGGCCCGGGACAGGGACTCAGCCCCAGCATTTT. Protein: CASSGGPGTGTQPQHF.

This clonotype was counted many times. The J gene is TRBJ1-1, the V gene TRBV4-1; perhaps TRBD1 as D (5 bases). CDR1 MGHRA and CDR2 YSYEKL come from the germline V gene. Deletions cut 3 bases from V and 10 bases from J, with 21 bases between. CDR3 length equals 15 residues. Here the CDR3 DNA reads TGCGCCAGCAGCCATGCTGGAGGGGTCAAAGTGAGAGCTTTCTTT. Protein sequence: CASSHAGGVKVRAFF.